By its share, the clone carrying this T cell receptor beta chain is large. Its antigen is undetermined. TCR libraries were prepared from around 15 ng of total RNA with the QIAseq Immune Repertoire TCR panel. One entry per CDR3 protein, called by TCRdb with MiXCR from the reads. Altogether over a thousand distinct CDR3 sequences are present, 6.5% to 8% being singletons, with the ten largest covering 15% to 20%. The CDR3 consists of 16 residues. Trimming removed 6 bases from V and 0 bases from J, with 15 bases in between. Germline V CDR1 and CDR2: MNHNY, SVGAGI (reference sequence). The data are from a study of circulating CD8 cells and anti-PD-1 response in melanoma. Overall study context: Response groups: complete/partial responders versus stable/progressive non-responders. Study-level points and caveats: Tumor reactivity was tested by peptide assays on expanded sorted subsets.

Four subsets defined by PD-1 and/or TIGIT were sorted from live CD3+CD8+TCRalphabeta+ cells. This chain joins TRBV6-6 and TRBJ1-5; no definite D call. The TCR originated in a human donor with melanoma. The specimen comprised CD8+ T cells from PBMCs, sampled at baseline or after one month of anti-PD-1 therapy (not recorded which). CDR3 DNA sequence: TGTGCCAGCAGCCTGCAGGCGGAGTATAGCAATCAGCCCCAGCATTTT. It is translated as CASSLQAEYSNQPQHF.